This T cell receptor beta chain is from a study of chemoradiotherapy in HPV16-positive cancers. General study findings and limits: HPV-specific T cells were functionally defined from only two HPV16-positive patients.

V shed 2 bases, J shed 3 bases, and the junction held 2 bases outside the gene matches. CDR3 length: 14 amino acids. From germline, CDR1 is SGHNT and CDR2 YYREEE (reference sequence). The table lists this clone with a few counts. Its specificity is not known. Only in-frame clones appear in the TCRdb table, and some are missing; sequencing was by immunoSEQ multiplex PCR. The sample contains approximately 52,000 clones, 90% of which appear only once. This TCR was recovered from a human donor with HPV-associated anogenital cancer. This chain links TRBV5-4 with TRBJ1-1; 9 bases are shared with TRBD1. Here the sequenced sample was blood, taken from a patient who underwent chemoradiotherapy. In nucleotides, the CDR3 is TGTGCCAGCAGCTTCGACAGGGGGTACACTGAAGCTTTCTTT. This sequence encodes CASSFDRGYTEAFF.